These T cell receptor beta chains were read from a single sample in a study of blood T cells in healthy people across ages. TCRdb used MiXCR to reprocess the 5' RACE reads, holding one entry per CDR3 protein. Among roughly 1.4 million distinct CDR3 sequences listed, 59% were seen once. Source material: blood. The receptor source for this set is a man younger than 35 in good health. CDR3s leave out the opening cysteine and the closing phenylalanine or tryptophan.

CDR3aa,v_gene,j_gene
ASSQIGGIFTEAF,TRBV4-2,TRBJ1-1
ASSYSSKVMNTEAF,TRBV6-7,TRBJ1-1
ASSLGIGGGYT,TRBV7-2,TRBJ1-2
GVVGTAGKQY,TRBV29-1,TRBJ2-4
ASTGTVGETQY,TRBV6-2/TRBV6-3,TRBJ2-5
ASSPSGQGSYGYT,TRBV7-2,TRBJ1-2
ASSLGVGLVATEAF,TRBV7-8,TRBJ1-1
ASSEFGSTDTQY,TRBV25-1,TRBJ2-3
SARPRTGAYEQY,TRBV20-1,TRBJ2-7
ATHATGGASGYT,TRBV12-3/TRBV12-4,TRBJ1-2
ASSPTTHRSYEQY,TRBV7-9,TRBJ2-7
ASTIAGSINEQF,TRBV27,TRBJ2-1
SASFIWGQEF,TRBV20-1,TRBJ2-1
ASSLTQASYEQY,TRBV27,TRBJ2-7
ASSHKRGLTGELF,TRBV3-1,TRBJ2-2
ASSLSGQVPGEQY,TRBV7-2,TRBJ2-7
ASSATRYNEQF,TRBV2,TRBJ2-1
ASSQETGSGEQF,TRBV4-2,TRBJ2-1
SLAGTGEREETQY,TRBV29-1,.
ASSPIEGPYEQY,TRBV6-2/TRBV6-3,TRBJ2-7
SFTLQGRYEQY,TRBV29-1,TRBJ2-7
ASSVEQTPYNEQF,TRBV6-4,TRBJ2-1
ASSPNLGGLNTEAF,TRBV6-5,TRBJ1-1
ASSPGEGWGSYGYT,TRBV5-1,TRBJ1-2
ASSQDLLQPQH,TRBV3-1,TRBJ1-5
ASSSRGGLAGELF,TRBV5-6,TRBJ2-2
ASSQDRGATEAF,TRBV4-2,TRBJ1-1
SVRIMNTEAF,TRBV29-1,TRBJ1-1
ASSSALVPSSYEQY,TRBV27,TRBJ2-7
SARDLLELAQH,TRBV20-1,TRBJ1-5
ASSLGVSFGEQY,TRBV7-9,TRBJ2-5
ASSLRIQGSMVYT,TRBV4-1,TRBJ1-2
ASSRTMYNEQF,TRBV27,TRBJ2-1
AISEGTPEQQY,TRBV10-3,TRBJ2-7
ASSPAGRDRDYGYT,TRBV4-2,TRBJ1-2
AGSSSYEQY,TRBV19,TRBJ2-7
ASSQESRLQGGTEAF,TRBV4-1,TRBJ1-1
ASSLHSGNTIY,TRBV12-3/TRBV12-4,TRBJ1-3
SAVGTPTHYGYT,TRBV20-1,TRBJ1-2
ASSSRTGTGVYEQY,TRBV27,.
ASARRAQRNEQF,TRBV3-1,TRBJ2-1
ASAATVSYEQY,TRBV12-3/TRBV12-4,TRBJ2-7
AIRTGSYNEQF,TRBV10-3,TRBJ2-1
SVEGGQNYEQY,TRBV29-1,TRBJ2-7
SARPWLESSHEQF,TRBV20-1,TRBJ2-1
SRPHGGTQESQY,TRBV20-1,TRBJ2-5
ASSHRGPNYGYT,TRBV6-5,TRBJ1-2
ASSPTGMQETQY,TRBV28,TRBJ2-5
ASGGGAQY,TRBV27,TRBJ2-5
ASSFGQGGGPNEQF,TRBV12-3/TRBV12-4,TRBJ2-1
ASSQDKDRSRSPLH,TRBV4-3,TRBJ1-6